These 27 T cell receptor beta chains originate from one sample sequenced in a study of T cells in Graves' hyperthyroidism and ophthalmopathy. Amplified TCR beta CDR3 regions came from RNA transcripts. The TCR CDR3 was amplified in a first-round RT-PCR using the HTBI primer set. TCRdb called the multiplex PCR reads again in MiXCR, with one record for every CDR3 protein. This sample has roughly 400,000 distinct CDR3 sequences, with around 15% found just once. Sequenced input: blood. The receptor set was obtained from a man in his forties or fifties with Graves' ophthalmopathy.

This clonotype showed up many times. The V and J genes are TRBV5-6 and TRBJ2-5; a possible D gene is TRBD1 (6 bases). Germline CDR1 SGHDT, CDR2 YYEEEE. The CDR3 contains 13 residues. Trimming stripped 6 bases from V and 1 base from J, with 10 bases between. CDR3 region: CASTRGTQETQYF. CDR3 coding DNA: TGTGCCAGCACGAGGGGGACCCAAGAGACCCAGTACTTC. Complete variable domain (other parts from reference TRBV5-6 and TRBJ2-5): DAGVTQSPTHLIKTRGQQVTLRCSPKSGHDTVSWYQQALGQGPQFIFQYYEEEERQRGNFPDRFSGHQFPNYSSELNVNALLLGDSALYLCASTRGTQETQYFGPGTRLLVL.

This clonotype was recorded many times. This chain joins TRBV20-1 and TRBJ2-3, with 8 bases matching TRBD2. Germline V gives CDR1 DFQATT, CDR2 SNEGSKA (reference sequence). J lost 0 bases, V lost 6 bases, and 11 bases had no gene match. The CDR3 sequence is 16 residues long. The CDR3 reads CSALTAGGQSTDTQYF. CDR3 in DNA: TGCAGTGCCCTAACGGCGGGAGGCCAGAGCACAGATACGCAGTATTTT.

This clonotype showed up many times. The rearrangement links TRBV3-1 to TRBJ1-1; TRBD1 aligns across 8 bases. V was pared by 4 bases and J by 4 bases, with 5 bases of the junction left unmatched. The CDR3 has 14 amino acids. The germline V gene encodes CDR1 LGHDT and CDR2 YNNKEL (reference sequence). CDR3 in amino acids: CASSPTGVGTEAFF. CDR3 DNA sequence: TGTGCCAGCAGCCCGACAGGGGTGGGCACTGAAGCTTTCTTT.

The CDR3 here is CASSTPTGQGVDGYTF. In nucleotides, the CDR3 is TGTGCCAGCAGCACCCCGACCGGACAGGGAGTCGATGGCTACACCTTC. The chain is built from TRBV13 and TRBJ1-2, with TRBD1 matching over 8 bases. This CDR3 has 16 residues. The germline V gene encodes CDR1 PRHDT and CDR2 FYEKMQ (reference sequence). Trimming removed 5 bases from V and 6 bases from J; junction bases left unmatched: 14.

The rearrangement joins TRBV6-5 to TRBJ1-5; D is perhaps TRBD1 (5 bases). Germline CDR1 and CDR2: MNHEY and SVGAGI. The CDR3 sequence is 15 residues long. V was cut by 2 bases and J by 6 bases, with 14 bases left in between. The DNA of the CDR3 is TGTGCCAGCAGTTACCCGGGGACGGTGGGTCAGCCCCAGCATTTT. Translating it yields CASSYPGTVGQPQHF.

This clonotype was detected many times. The chain carries TRBV12-5 and TRBJ2-7; D possibly corresponds to TRBD2 (6 bases). This CDR3 comprises 15 residues. V shed 6 bases and J shed 2 bases, with 17 bases lying between them. Germline V gene data show CDR1 as LGHNT and CDR2 as FRNRAP. The DNA for the CDR3 is TGTGCTAGTGGGTCGACCGGGGGTTCGCCCTACGAGCAGTACTTC. As protein: CASGSTGGSPYEQYF.

In its sample, this clonotype was seen a few times. The rearrangement links TRBV2 to TRBJ2-7; D is unclear. The CDR3 runs 14 residues. Germline V gives CDR1 SNHLY, CDR2 FYNNEI. The V end was cut by 1 base, the J end by 0 bases, with 7 bases between. The CDR3 here is CASSEEVTSYEQYF. CDR3 sequence (DNA): TGTGCCAGCAGTGAAGAGGTCACCTCCTACGAGCAGTACTTC.

This clonotype has a handful of counts. The chain is built from TRBV7-2 and TRBJ2-1; 7 nucleotides line up with TRBD2. This CDR3 has 16 residues. Germline V CDR1 and CDR2: SGHTA, FQGNSA. V gave up 5 bases and J gave up 8 bases; unmatched junction bases: 15. CDR3 DNA: TGTGCCAGCAGCCCCTGGACTAGTAGGAGGGTCGATGAGCAGTTCTTC. This gives the protein CASSPWTSRRVDEQFF.

This clonotype came up a few times. V is TRBV19 and J is TRBJ2-2; 11 nucleotides align to TRBD2. The length of the CDR3 is 14 residues. Per germline, CDR1 LNHDA and CDR2 SQIVND (reference sequence). V lost 8 bases and J lost 3; bases outside the gene matches: 2. CDR3 amino acids: CASGSGRDTGELFF. The CDR3 bases are TGTGCCAGTGGTAGCGGGAGGGACACCGGGGAGCTGTTTTTT. Filled out from reference TRBV19 and TRBJ2-2, the complete variable domain reads DGGITQSPKYLFRKEGQNVTLSCEQNLNHDAMYWYRQDPGQGLRLIYYSQIVNDFQKGDIAEGYSVSREKKESFPLTVTSAQKNPTAFYLCASGSGRDTGELFFGEGSRLTVL.

This clonotype was observed a few times. The chain has TRBV19 and TRBJ2-3; tentative D call: TRBD2 (5 bases). The CDR3 sequence is 14 residues long. Per germline, CDR1 LNHDA and CDR2 SQIVND (reference sequence). Trimming left V 6 bases short and J 4 bases short, with 14 bases between. The CDR3 spells CASSPVGRPDTQYF. The CDR3 DNA reads TGTGCCAGTAGCCCAGTAGGGAGACCAGATACGCAGTATTTT. The whole variable domain, remainder taken from reference TRBV19 and TRBJ2-3, is DGGITQSPKYLFRKEGQNVTLSCEQNLNHDAMYWYRQDPGQGLRLIYYSQIVNDFQKGDIAEGYSVSREKKESFPLTVTSAQKNPTAFYLCASSPVGRPDTQYFGPGTRLTVL.

This clonotype was recorded many times. This chain uses TRBV2 with TRBJ2-1, with D hard to call. Trimming left V 4 bases short and J 5 bases short, with 3 bases between. Germline V gives CDR1 SNHLY, CDR2 FYNNEI. This CDR3 is built from 11 residues. DNA of the CDR3: TGTGCCAGCAGTGGTGACAATGAGCAGTTCTTC. As protein: CASSGDNEQFF.

This clonotype came up many times. The V gene is TRBV3-1, the J gene TRBJ1-1; D ambiguous. The CDR3 length is 14 residues. Trimming took off 0 bases at V and 3 bases at J, with 8 bases between the two ends. Looked up from germline, CDR1 is LGHDT and CDR2 is YNNKEL (reference sequence). The CDR3 DNA is TGTGCCAGCAGCCAAGATGACACATACACTGAAGCTTTCTTT. Encoded protein: CASSQDDTYTEAFF.

The CDR3, as DNA: TGTGCCAGCAGCTTGGCCCCGGGACTAGTAACGGAGACCCAGTACTTC. Translating it yields CASSLAPGLVTETQYF. This chain uses TRBV7-8 with TRBJ2-5, with 8 positions matching TRBD2. The germline V gene encodes CDR1 SGHVS and CDR2 FQNEAQ. The V segment lost 3 bases and the J segment 5 bases; nucleotides outside the gene matches: 11. This CDR3 has 16 residues. Full variable domain (outside the CDR3, taken from reference TRBV7-8 and TRBJ2-5): GAGVSQSPRYKVAKRGQDVALRCDPISGHVSLFWYQQALGQGPEFLTYFQNEAQLDKSGLPSDRFFAERPEGSVSTLKIQRTQQEDSAVYLCASSLAPGLVTETQYFGPGTRLLVL.

The chain has TRBV28 and TRBJ1-5; D is unresolved. The CDR3 loop spans 14 amino acids. Germline CDR1 is MDHEN and CDR2 is SYDVKM. The V gene lost 4 bases and the J gene lost 4 bases, with 11 bases spanning the gap. The CDR3 DNA sequence: TGTGCCAGCAGTTCCCCACAGCGTAATCAGCCCCAGCATTTT. Encoded protein: CASSSPQRNQPQHF.

In its sample, this clonotype was seen a few times. V usage is TRBV19 and J usage is TRBJ1-6; 8 nucleotides line up with TRBD1. There are 15 residues in the CDR3. Per germline, CDR1 LNHDA and CDR2 SQIVND (reference sequence). Trimming took 7 bases from V and 9 from J; bases not matched to a gene: 11. The DNA of the CDR3 is TGTGCCAGTAAATTTTCGACAGGGGTTAGTTCACCCCTCCACTTT. As protein: CASKFSTGVSSPLHF.

This clonotype has a count of ten or more. The rearrangement joins TRBV28 to TRBJ2-3, with D perhaps being TRBD1 or TRBD2 (5 bases each). Germline-derived CDR1 and CDR2 are MDHEN and SYDVKM. The CDR3 sequence is 15 residues long. Trimming removed 5 bases at V and 4 bases at J, with 16 bases between. CDR3 DNA sequence: TGTGCCAGCAGTGCCGGGGCCCAAGGGGCAGATACGCAGTATTTT. It codes for CASSAGAQGADTQYF.

This clonotype has more than one count but fewer than ten. The chain links TRBV7-9 to TRBJ2-7; 10 nucleotides align to TRBD1. Germline values: CDR1 SEHNR, CDR2 FQNEAQ (reference sequence). The V and J ends lost 6 bases and 0 bases, in that order; junction bases with no gene match: 11. There are 17 residues in the CDR3. DNA for the CDR3: TGTGCCAGCAGTCCGACTCCGGGACAGGGGAGCTCCTACGAGCAGTACTTC. Its protein is CASSPTPGQGSSYEQYF.

This clonotype was counted a few times. The chain couples TRBV6-1 to TRBJ1-5; D call uncertain. The CDR3 has 17 residues. Deletions cut 7 bases from V and 1 base from J, with 20 bases between. Germline CDR1 reads MNHNS; CDR2 reads SASEGT. CDR3 sequence: CASTPFRAEKSNQPQHF. In DNA form, the CDR3 reads TGTGCCAGCACCCCCTTTCGGGCGGAAAAAAGCAATCAGCCCCAGCATTTT.

This clonotype was counted many times. The chain has TRBV11-2 and TRBJ2-7, with D tentatively TRBD1 (6 bases). V lost 0 bases, J lost 4 bases, and 10 bases lay in between. The CDR3 is made up of 14 amino acids. Germline values: CDR1 SGHAT, CDR2 FQNNGV. The CDR3 reads CASSLDRTAYEQYF. Here the CDR3 DNA reads TGTGCCAGCAGCTTAGATCGGACAGCATACGAGCAGTACTTC.

This clonotype was detected only a few times. The chain uses TRBV6-1 and TRBJ2-1; 8 bases fit TRBD1. The trim removed 6 bases at V and 7 bases at J, leaving 8 bases unmatched. The CDR3 covers 14 residues. Germline assignment: CDR1 MNHNS and CDR2 SASEGT. The DNA for the CDR3 is TGTGCCAGCAGAATGGGACAGGCGTCTAATGAGCAGTTCTTC. Its translation is CASRMGQASNEQFF.

This clonotype was counted at least ten times. This chain joins TRBV5-1 and TRBJ2-5; possible D gene TRBD1, 5 bases. The CDR3 covers 15 residues. V lost 1 base and J lost 2, with 12 bases in between. Germline CDR1 and CDR2: SGHRS and YFSETQ. In nucleotides, the CDR3 is TGCGCCAGCAGCTTGTTAGGGGAATCGCAAGAGACCCAGTACTTC. Its translation is CASSLLGESQETQYF. Complete variable domain (other parts from reference TRBV5-1 and TRBJ2-5): KAGVTQTPRYLIKTRGQQVTLSCSPISGHRSVSWYQQTPGQGLQFLFEYFSETQRNKGNFPGRFSGRQFSNSRSEMNVSTLELGDSALYLCASSLLGESQETQYFGPGTRLLVL.

This clonotype occurred many times. The chain carries TRBV20-1 and TRBJ2-1, with 11 bases that match TRBD2. V lost 0 bases to trimming and J lost 0 bases; unmatched junction nucleotides: 10. CDR1 is DFQATT, CDR2 SNEGSKA, per germline (reference sequence). The CDR3 length is 19 residues. The CDR3: CSARDPPSGRLSSYNEQFF. Written as DNA, the CDR3 is TGCAGTGCTAGAGATCCTCCTAGCGGGAGGCTCAGCTCCTACAATGAGCAGTTCTTC.

The chain carries TRBV24-1 and TRBJ2-3, with 9 bases matching TRBD1. The CDR3 runs 17 residues. J was trimmed by 6 bases and V by 4 bases; bases with no gene match: 13. The V gene's germline CDR1 is KGHDR and CDR2 SFDVKD. CDR3 region: CATSETSGTGIRDTQYF. The CDR3 DNA reads TGTGCCACCAGTGAAACTTCCGGGACAGGGATTCGCGATACGCAGTATTTT.

The sample holds a few counts of this clonotype. The chain is built from TRBV7-9 and TRBJ1-1; D remains unclear. The CDR3 sequence is 14 residues long. The ends were cut back, 3 bases at V and 10 bases at J, with 18 bases in the middle. The germline V gene encodes CDR1 SEHNR and CDR2 FQNEAQ (reference sequence). In DNA form, the CDR3 reads TGTGCCAGCAGCTTTGGTTCCCCGCGAGAAGGAGCTTTCTTT. This gives the protein CASSFGSPREGAFF.

This clonotype showed up many times. The chain carries TRBV28 and TRBJ2-1; TRBD2 matches 7 bases. This CDR3 region has 16 residues. CDR1 is MDHEN, CDR2 SYDVKM, per germline. Trimming removed 2 bases from V and 0 bases from J; junction bases left unmatched: 4. The CDR3 reads CASSLLAASSYNEQFF. The CDR3 DNA is TGTGCCAGCAGTTTACTAGCGGCGAGCTCCTACAATGAGCAGTTCTTC.

As to this clonotype: Likely a read error: the CDR3 ends without its conserved phenylalanine or tryptophan. The V call is TRBV6-1, the J call TRBJ2-7, with a possible D match to TRBD2 (7 bases). CDR1 is MNHNS, CDR2 SASEGT, per germline. Trimming removed 6 bases from V and 4 bases from J, with 22 bases in between. This CDR3 is 16 amino acids long. The CDR3 here is CASRGGGLNVLYEQYL. For the CDR3, the DNA is TGTGCCAGCAGAGGGGGGGGACTCAACGTCCTTTACGAGCAGTACCTC.

This clonotype was observed a few times. This chain uses TRBV19 with TRBJ1-1; D may be TRBD1 (5 bases). The length of the CDR3 is 15 residues. Germline V gene data show CDR1 as LNHDA and CDR2 as SQIVND (reference sequence). V lost 3 bases and J lost 1, with 12 bases in between. In nucleotides, the CDR3 is TGTGCCAGTAGTATTCAGAGGGGCTCGAACACTGAAGCTTTCTTT. Protein product: CASSIQRGSNTEAFF.